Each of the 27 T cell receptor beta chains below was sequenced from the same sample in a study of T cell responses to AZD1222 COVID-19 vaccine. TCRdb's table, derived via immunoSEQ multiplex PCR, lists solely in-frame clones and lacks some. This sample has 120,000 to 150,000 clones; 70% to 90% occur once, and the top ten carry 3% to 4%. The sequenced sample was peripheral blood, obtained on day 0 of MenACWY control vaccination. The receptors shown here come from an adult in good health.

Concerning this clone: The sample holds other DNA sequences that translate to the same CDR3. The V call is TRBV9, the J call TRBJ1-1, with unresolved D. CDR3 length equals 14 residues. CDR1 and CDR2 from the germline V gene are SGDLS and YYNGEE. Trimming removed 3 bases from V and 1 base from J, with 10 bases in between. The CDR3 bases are TGTGCCAGCAGCGCTCACTCGGGGAACACTGAAGCTTTCTTT. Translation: CASSAHSGNTEAFF.

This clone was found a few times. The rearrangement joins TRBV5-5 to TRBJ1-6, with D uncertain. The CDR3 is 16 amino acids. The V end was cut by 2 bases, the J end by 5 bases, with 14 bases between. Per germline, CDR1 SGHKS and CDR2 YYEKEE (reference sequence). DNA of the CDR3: TGTGCCAGCAGCTTTGTCATCGGAGTGAATAATTCACCCCTCCACTTT. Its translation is CASSFVIGVNNSPLHF.

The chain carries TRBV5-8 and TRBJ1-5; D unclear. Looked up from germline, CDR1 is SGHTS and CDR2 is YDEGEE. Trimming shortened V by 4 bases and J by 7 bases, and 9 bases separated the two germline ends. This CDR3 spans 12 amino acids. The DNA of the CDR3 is TGTGCCAGCAGCGTGGACGAGCAGCCCCAGCATTTT. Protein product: CASSVDEQPQHF.

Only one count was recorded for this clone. CDR3 protein: CASSLGTGRSSGANVLTF. The CDR3 DNA is TGTGCCAGCAGCTTGGGGACAGGCCGAAGCTCTGGGGCCAACGTCCTGACTTTC. The genes are TRBV5-4 and TRBJ2-6, with TRBD1 matching over 7 bases. This CDR3 is built from 18 residues. The germline CDR1 and CDR2 sequences are SGHNT and YYREEE (reference sequence). The junction had 6 bases not matched to a gene; V was cut back by 0 bases and J by 0 bases.

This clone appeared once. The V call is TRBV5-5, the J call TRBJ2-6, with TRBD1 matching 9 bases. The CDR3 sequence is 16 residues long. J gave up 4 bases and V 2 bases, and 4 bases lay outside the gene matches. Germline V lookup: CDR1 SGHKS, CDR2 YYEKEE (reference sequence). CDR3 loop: CASSLQGAAGANVLTF. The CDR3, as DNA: TGTGCCAGCAGCTTACAGGGGGCGGCGGGGGCCAACGTCCTGACTTTC.

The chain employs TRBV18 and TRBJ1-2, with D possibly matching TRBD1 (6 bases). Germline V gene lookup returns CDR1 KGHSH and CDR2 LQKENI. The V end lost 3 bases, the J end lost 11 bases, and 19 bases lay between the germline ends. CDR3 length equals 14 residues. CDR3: CASSPAAGVQRYTF. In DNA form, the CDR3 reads TGTGCCAGCTCACCGGCCGCAGGGGTCCAACGATACACCTTC.

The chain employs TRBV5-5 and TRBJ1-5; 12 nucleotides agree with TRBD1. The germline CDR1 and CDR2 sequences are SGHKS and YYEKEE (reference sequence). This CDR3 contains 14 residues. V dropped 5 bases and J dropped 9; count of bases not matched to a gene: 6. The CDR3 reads CASSAGTGGWPQHF. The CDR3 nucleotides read TGTGCCAGCAGTGCGGGGACAGGGGGCTGGCCCCAGCATTTT.

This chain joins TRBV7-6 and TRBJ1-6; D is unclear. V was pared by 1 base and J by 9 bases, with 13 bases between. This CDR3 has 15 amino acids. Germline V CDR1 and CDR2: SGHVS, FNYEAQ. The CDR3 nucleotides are TGTGCCAGCAGCTTAGTGGACGGGCCGCGTTCACCCCTCCACTTT. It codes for CASSLVDGPRSPLHF.

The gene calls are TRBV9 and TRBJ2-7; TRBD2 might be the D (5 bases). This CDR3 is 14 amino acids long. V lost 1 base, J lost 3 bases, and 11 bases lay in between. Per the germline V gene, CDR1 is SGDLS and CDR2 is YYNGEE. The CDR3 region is CASSVLDGGYEQYF. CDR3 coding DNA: TGTGCCAGCAGCGTATTGGACGGAGGCTACGAGCAGTACTTC.

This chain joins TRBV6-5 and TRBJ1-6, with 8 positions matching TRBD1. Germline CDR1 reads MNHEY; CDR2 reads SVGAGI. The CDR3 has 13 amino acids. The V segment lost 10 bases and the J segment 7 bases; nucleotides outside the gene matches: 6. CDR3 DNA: TGTGCCATAGGACAGGGTAGAAATTCACCCCTCCACTTT. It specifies CAIGQGRNSPLHF.

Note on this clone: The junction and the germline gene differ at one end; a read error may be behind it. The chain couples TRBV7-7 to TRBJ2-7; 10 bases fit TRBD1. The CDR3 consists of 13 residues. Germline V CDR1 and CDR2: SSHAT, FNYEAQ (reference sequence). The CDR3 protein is CASSLGQGGEQYF. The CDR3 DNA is TGTGCTAGCAGCCTAGGACAGGGGGGAGAGCAGTACTTC.

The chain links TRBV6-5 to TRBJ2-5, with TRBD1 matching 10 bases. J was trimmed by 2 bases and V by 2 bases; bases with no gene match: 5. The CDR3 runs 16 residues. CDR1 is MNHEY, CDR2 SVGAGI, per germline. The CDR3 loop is CASSYIDRGRQETQYF. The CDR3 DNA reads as TGTGCCAGCAGTTACATAGACAGGGGGCGGCAAGAGACCCAGTACTTC.

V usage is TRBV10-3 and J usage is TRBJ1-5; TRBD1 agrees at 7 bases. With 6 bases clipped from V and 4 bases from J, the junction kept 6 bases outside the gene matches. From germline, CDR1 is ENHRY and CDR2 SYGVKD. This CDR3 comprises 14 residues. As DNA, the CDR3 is TGTGCCATCAGATCTGACAGGGTTAATCAGCCCCAGCATTTT. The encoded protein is CAIRSDRVNQPQHF.

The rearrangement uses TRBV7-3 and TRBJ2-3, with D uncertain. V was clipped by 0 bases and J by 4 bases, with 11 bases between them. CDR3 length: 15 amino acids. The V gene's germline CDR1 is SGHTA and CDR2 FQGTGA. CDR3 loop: CASSLTSTQPDTQYF. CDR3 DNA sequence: TGTGCCAGCAGCTTAACCTCGACGCAGCCAGATACGCAGTATTTT.

The CDR3 DNA reads as TGCGCCAGCAGCCAAGAACTTCTGGGAAAATTCATGAACACTGAAGCTTTCTTT. As protein: CASSQELLGKFMNTEAFF. The J gene is TRBJ1-1, the V gene TRBV4-3, with D uncertain. The CDR3 consists of 18 residues. Trimming took 0 bases from V and 0 from J, leaving 17 bases between them. The germline V gene encodes CDR1 LGHNA and CDR2 YSLEER.

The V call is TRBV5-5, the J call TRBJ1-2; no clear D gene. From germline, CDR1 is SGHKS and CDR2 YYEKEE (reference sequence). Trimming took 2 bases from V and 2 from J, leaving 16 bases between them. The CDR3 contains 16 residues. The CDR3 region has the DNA TGTGCCAGCAGCTTTGATGTGACGGGAATAAACTATGGCTACACCTTC. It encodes CASSFDVTGINYGYTF.

Written as DNA, the CDR3 is TGTGCTAGTGGTGGCAGTAGCGGGAGCTCCTACAATGAGCAGTTCTTC. It specifies CASGGSSGSSYNEQFF. This chain uses TRBV12-5 with TRBJ2-1; 9 bases map to TRBD2. V dropped 5 bases and J dropped 0; count of bases not matched to a gene: 5. Per germline, CDR1 LGHNT and CDR2 FRNRAP. This CDR3 region has 16 residues.

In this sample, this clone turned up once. The CDR3 is CASSSGGLFGNTIYF. The DNA for the CDR3 is TGCGCCAGCAGCTCAGGGGGCCTTTTTGGAAACACCATATATTTT. The chain recombines TRBV5-1 with TRBJ1-3, with TRBD1 matching over 8 bases. The V and J ends lost 3 bases and 3 bases, in that order; junction bases with no gene match: 5. Germline V CDR1 and CDR2: SGHRS, YFSETQ. There are 15 residues in the CDR3.

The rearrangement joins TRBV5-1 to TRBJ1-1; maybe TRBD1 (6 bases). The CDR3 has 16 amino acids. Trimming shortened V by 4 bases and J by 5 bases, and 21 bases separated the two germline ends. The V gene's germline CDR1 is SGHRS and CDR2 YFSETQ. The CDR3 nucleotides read TGCGCCAGCAGCGTGGGTCGAGACAGGCTATATACTGAAGCTTTCTTT. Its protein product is CASSVGRDRLYTEAFF.

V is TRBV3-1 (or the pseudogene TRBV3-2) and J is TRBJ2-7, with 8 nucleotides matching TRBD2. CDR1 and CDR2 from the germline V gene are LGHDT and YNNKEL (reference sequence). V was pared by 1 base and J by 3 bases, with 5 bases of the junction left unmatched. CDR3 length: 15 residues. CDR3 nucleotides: TGTGCCAGCAGCCAAGGAGCGGGAGCACACTACGAGCAGTACTTC. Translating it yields CASSQGAGAHYEQYF.

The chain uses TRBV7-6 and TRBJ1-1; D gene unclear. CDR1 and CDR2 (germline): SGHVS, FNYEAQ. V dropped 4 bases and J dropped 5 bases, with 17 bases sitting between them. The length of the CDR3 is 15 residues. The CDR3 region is CASSSSGNLGTEAFF. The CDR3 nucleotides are TGTGCCAGCAGCTCAAGCGGGAATCTAGGGACTGAAGCTTTCTTT. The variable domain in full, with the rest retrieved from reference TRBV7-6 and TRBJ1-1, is GAGVSQSPRYKVTKRGQDVALRCDPISGHVSLYWYRQALGQGPEFLTYFNYEAQQDKSGLPNDRFSAERPEGSISTLTIQRTEQRDSAMYRCASSSSGNLGTEAFFGQGTRLTVV.

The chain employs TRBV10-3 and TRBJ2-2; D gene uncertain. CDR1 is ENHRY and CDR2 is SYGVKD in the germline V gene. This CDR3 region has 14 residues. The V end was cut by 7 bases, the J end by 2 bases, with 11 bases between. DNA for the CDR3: TGTGCCATCAAAGGCAACGCAAACACCGGGGAGCTGTTTTTT. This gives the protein CAIKGNANTGELFF.

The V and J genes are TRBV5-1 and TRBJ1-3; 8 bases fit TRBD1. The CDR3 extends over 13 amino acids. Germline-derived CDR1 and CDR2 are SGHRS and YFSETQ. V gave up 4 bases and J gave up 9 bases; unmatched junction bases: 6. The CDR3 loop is CASSPRQGTTIYF. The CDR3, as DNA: TGCGCCAGCAGCCCCCGACAGGGGACCACCATATATTTT.

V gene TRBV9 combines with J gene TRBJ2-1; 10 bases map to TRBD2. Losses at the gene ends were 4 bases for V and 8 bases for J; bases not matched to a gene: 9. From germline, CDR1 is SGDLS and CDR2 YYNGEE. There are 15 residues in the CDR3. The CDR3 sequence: CASSPGFSGRHEQFF. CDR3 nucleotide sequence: TGTGCCAGCAGCCCCGGATTTAGCGGGAGGCATGAGCAGTTCTTC.

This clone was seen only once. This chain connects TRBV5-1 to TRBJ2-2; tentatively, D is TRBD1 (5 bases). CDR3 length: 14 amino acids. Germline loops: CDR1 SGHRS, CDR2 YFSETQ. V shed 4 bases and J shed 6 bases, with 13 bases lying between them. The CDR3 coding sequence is TGCGCCAGCAGCGGCACAGGCTCCCCCGGGGAGCTGTTTTTT. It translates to CASSGTGSPGELFF.

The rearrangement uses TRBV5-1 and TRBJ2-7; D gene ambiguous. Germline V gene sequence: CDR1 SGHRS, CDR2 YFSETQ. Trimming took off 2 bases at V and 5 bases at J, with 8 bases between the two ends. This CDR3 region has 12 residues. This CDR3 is CASSFRRDEQYF. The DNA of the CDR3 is TGCGCCAGCAGCTTTAGGCGCGACGAGCAGTACTTC.

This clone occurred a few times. DNA for the CDR3: TGTGCCAGCAGTTTGTTCGACACCGGGGAGCTGTTTTTT. Amino acids: CASSLFDTGELFF. The V gene is TRBV27, the J gene TRBJ2-2; D call uncertain. Per the germline V gene, CDR1 is MNHEY and CDR2 is SMNVEV (reference sequence). V was pared by 3 bases and J by 3 bases, with 5 bases between. This CDR3 is built from 13 residues.